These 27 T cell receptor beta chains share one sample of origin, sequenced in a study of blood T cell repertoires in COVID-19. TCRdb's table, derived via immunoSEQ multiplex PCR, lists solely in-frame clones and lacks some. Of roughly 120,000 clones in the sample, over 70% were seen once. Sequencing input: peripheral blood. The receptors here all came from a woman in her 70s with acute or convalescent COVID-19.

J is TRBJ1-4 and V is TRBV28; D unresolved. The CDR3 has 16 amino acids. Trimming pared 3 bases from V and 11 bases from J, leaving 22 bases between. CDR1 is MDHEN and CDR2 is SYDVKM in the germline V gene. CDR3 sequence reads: CASSFDSRLSMNKLFF. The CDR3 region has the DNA TGTGCCAGCAGTTTCGATAGCAGACTTTCGATGAACAAACTGTTTTTT.

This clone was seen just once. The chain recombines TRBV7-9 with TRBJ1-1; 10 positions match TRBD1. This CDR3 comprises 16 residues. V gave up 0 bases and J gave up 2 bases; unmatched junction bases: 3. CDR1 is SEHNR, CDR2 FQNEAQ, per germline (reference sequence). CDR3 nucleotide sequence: TGTGCCAGCAGCTTAGCCGGGACAGGGGCTAACACTGAAGCTTTCTTT. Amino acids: CASSLAGTGANTEAFF. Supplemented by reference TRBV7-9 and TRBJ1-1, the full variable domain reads DTGVSQNPRHKITKRGQNVTFRCDPISEHNRLYWYRQTLGQGPEFLTYFQNEAQLEKSRLLSDRFSAERPKGSFSTLEIQRTEQGDSAMYLCASSLAGTGANTEAFFGQGTRLTVV.

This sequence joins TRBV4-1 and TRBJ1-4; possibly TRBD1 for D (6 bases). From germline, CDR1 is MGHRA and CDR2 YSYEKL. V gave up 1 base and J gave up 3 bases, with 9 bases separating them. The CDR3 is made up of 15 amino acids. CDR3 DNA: TGCGCCAGCAGCCAAGCTGCAGGGGCTAATGAAAAACTGTTTTTT. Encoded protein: CASSQAAGANEKLFF.

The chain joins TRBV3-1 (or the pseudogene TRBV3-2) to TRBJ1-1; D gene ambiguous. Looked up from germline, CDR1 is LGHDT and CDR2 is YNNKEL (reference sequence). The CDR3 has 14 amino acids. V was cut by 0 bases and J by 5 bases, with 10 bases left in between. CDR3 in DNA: TGTGCCAGCAGCCAAGAGGGGAGTGGTACTGAAGCTTTCTTT. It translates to CASSQEGSGTEAFF.

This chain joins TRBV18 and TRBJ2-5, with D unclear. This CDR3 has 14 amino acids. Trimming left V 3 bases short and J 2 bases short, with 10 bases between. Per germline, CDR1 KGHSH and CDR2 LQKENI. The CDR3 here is CASSPGTEQETQYF. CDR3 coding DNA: TGTGCCAGCTCACCCGGCACAGAACAAGAGACCCAGTACTTC.

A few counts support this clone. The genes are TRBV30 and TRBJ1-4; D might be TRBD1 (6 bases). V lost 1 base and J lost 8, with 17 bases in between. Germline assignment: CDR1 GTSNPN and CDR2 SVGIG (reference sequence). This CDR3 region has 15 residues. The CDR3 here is CAWSGTGKYNEKLFF. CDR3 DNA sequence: TGTGCCTGGAGTGGCACAGGGAAGTACAACGAAAAACTGTTTTTT.

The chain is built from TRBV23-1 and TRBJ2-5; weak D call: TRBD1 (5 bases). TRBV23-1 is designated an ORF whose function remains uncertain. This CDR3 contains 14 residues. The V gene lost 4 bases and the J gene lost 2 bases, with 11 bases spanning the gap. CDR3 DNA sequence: TGCGCCAGCAGTCGTCAGGGTACTCAAGAGACCCAGTACTTC. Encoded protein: CASSRQGTQETQYF.

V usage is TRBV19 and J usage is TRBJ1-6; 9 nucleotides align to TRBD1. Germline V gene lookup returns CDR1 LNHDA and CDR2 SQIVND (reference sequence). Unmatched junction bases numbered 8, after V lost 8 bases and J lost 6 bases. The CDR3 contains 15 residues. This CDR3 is CASQGGQGFNSPLHF. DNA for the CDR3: TGTGCCAGTCAAGGGGGACAGGGCTTTAATTCACCCCTCCACTTT.

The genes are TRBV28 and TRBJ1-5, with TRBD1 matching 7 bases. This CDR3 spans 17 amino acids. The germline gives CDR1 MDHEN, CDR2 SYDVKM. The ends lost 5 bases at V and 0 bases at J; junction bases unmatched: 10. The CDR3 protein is CASSQGQAPYSNQPQHF. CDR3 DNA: TGTGCCAGCAGTCAAGGACAGGCCCCCTATAGCAATCAGCCCCAGCATTTT.

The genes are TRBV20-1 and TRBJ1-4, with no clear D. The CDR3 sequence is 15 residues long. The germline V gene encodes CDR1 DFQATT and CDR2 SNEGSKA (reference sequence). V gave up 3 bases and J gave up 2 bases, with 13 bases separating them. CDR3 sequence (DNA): TGCAGTGCTAGTCAGGACGGCGGGACTAATGAAAAACTGTTTTTT. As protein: CSASQDGGTNEKLFF.

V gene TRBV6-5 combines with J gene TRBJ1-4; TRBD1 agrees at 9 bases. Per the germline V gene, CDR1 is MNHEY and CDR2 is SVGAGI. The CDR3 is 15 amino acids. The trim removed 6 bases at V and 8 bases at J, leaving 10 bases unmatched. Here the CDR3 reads CASSGDRVGREKLFF. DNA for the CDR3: TGTGCCAGCAGCGGGGACAGGGTTGGTAGGGAAAAACTGTTTTTT.

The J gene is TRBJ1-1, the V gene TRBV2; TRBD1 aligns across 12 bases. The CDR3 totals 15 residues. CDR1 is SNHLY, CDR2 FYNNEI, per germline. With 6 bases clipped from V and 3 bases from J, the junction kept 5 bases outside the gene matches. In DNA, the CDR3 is TGTGCCAGCAGCGTGGGACAGGGGGCCTACACTGAAGCTTTCTTT. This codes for CASSVGQGAYTEAFF.

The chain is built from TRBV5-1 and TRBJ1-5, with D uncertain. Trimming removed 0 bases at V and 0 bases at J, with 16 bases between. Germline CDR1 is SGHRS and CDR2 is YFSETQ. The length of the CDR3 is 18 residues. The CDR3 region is CASSLAPMGFDSNQPQHF. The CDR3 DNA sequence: TGCGCCAGCAGCTTGGCCCCGATGGGCTTCGATAGCAATCAGCCCCAGCATTTT.

The CDR3 sequence is CSVEGGGGPSYEQYF. DNA for the CDR3: TGCAGCGTTGAAGGAGGCGGGGGGCCTTCCTACGAGCAGTACTTC. This chain connects TRBV29-1 to TRBJ2-7; 8 bases agree with TRBD2. There are 15 residues in the CDR3. The germline V gene encodes CDR1 SQVTM and CDR2 ANQGSEA. The V and J ends lost 1 base and 1 base, in that order; junction bases with no gene match: 6.

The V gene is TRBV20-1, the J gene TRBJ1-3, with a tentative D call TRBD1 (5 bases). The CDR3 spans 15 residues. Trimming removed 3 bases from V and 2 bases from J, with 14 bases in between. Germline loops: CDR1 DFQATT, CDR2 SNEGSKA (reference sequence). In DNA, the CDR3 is TGCAGTGCTAGTTATCCCAGGGTCGCTGGAAACACCATATATTTT. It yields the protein CSASYPRVAGNTIYF.

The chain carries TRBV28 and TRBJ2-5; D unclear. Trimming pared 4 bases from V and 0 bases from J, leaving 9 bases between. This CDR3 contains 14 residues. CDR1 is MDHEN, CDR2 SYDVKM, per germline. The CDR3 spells CASSSRQHQETQYF. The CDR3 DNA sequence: TGTGCCAGCAGTTCCCGACAACACCAAGAGACCCAGTACTTC. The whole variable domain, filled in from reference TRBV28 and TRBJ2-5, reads DVKVTQSSRYLVKRTGEKVFLECVQDMDHENMFWYRQDPGLGLRLIYFSYDVKMKEKGDIPEGYSVSREKKERFSLILESASTNQTSMYLCASSSRQHQETQYFGPGTRLLVL.

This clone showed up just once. DNA of the CDR3: TGTGCCACCGCCCGGTCCGGACTAGTGATTTCCGAGCAGTACTTC. Translating it yields CATARSGLVISEQYF. The genes are TRBV10-3 and TRBJ2-7; 7 bases map to TRBD2. Germline V CDR1 and CDR2: ENHRY, SYGVKD. This CDR3 comprises 15 residues. Trimming cost V 10 bases and J 6 bases; bases outside gene matches: 18.

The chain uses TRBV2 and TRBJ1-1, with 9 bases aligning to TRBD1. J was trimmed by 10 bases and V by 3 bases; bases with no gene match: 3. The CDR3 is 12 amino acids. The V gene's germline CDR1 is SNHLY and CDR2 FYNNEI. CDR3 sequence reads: CASSDRDRVAFF. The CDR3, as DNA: TGTGCCAGCAGTGACCGGGACAGGGTAGCTTTCTTT.

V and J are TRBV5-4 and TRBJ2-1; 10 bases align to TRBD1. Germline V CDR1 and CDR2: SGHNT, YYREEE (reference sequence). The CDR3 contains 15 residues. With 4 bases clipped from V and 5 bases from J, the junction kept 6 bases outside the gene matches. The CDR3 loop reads CASSPGGQGNNEQFF. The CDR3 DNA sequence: TGTGCCAGCAGCCCCGGGGGACAGGGGAACAATGAGCAGTTCTTC.

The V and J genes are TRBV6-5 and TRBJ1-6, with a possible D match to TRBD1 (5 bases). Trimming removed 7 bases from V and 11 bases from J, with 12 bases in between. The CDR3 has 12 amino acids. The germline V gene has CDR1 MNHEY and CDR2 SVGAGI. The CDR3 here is CASTSAGAPLHF. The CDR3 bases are TGTGCCAGCACCTCCGCGGGGGCACCCCTCCACTTT.

CDR3 in DNA: TGTGCCAGCAGTCCAACCGGACAGGGACGGCAGCCCCAGCATTTT. It is translated as CASSPTGQGRQPQHF. V is TRBV2 and J is TRBJ1-5, with TRBD1 matching over 8 bases. The germline CDR1 and CDR2 sequences are SNHLY and FYNNEI. Trimming removed 5 bases from V and 7 bases from J; junction bases left unmatched: 10. The CDR3 length is 15 residues.

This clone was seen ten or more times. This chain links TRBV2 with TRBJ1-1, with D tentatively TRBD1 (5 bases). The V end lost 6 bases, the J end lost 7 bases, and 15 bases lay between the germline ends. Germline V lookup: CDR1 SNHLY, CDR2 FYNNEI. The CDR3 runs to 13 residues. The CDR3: CASSGAGRIEAFF. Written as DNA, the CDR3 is TGTGCCAGCAGCGGGGCGGGACGGATTGAAGCTTTCTTT.

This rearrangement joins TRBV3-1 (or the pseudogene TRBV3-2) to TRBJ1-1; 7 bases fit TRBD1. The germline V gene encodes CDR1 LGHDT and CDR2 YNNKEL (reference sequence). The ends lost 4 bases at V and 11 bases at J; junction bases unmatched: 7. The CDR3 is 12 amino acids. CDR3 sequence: CASSPADRVAFF. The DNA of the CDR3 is TGTGCCAGCAGCCCAGCAGACAGGGTTGCTTTCTTT.

Here the CDR3 reads CASSPSRGEGTQYF. Written as DNA, the CDR3 is TGTGCCAGCAGCCCCTCCCGGGGAGAAGGGACCCAGTACTTC. The V call is TRBV11-2, the J call TRBJ2-5; D might be TRBD2 (5 bases). The V and J ends lost 5 bases and 7 bases respectively, with 17 bases between them. The germline V gene has CDR1 SGHAT and CDR2 FQNNGV. The CDR3 totals 14 residues.

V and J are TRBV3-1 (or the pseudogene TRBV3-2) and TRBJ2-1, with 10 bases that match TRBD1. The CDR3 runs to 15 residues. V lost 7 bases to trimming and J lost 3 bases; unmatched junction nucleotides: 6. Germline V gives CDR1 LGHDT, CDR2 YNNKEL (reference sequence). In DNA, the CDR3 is TGTGCCAGCACCGGAGGGACAGGGGTCTACAATGAGCAGTTCTTC. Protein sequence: CASTGGTGVYNEQFF.

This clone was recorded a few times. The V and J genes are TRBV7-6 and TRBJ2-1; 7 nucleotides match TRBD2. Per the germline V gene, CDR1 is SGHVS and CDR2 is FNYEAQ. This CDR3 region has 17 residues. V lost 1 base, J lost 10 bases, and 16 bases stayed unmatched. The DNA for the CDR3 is TGTGCCAGCAGCTTAGTTCCCAGCGGGACCCTAGGTGAGGAGCAGTTCTTC. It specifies CASSLVPSGTLGEEQFF.

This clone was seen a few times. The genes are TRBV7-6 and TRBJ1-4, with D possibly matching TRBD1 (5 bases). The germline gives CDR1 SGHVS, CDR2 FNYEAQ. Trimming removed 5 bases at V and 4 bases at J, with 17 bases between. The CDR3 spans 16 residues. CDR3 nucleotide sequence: TGTGCCAGCAGCCCCTCACCGGGACTAAATAATGAAAAACTGTTTTTT. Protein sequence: CASSPSPGLNNEKLFF.